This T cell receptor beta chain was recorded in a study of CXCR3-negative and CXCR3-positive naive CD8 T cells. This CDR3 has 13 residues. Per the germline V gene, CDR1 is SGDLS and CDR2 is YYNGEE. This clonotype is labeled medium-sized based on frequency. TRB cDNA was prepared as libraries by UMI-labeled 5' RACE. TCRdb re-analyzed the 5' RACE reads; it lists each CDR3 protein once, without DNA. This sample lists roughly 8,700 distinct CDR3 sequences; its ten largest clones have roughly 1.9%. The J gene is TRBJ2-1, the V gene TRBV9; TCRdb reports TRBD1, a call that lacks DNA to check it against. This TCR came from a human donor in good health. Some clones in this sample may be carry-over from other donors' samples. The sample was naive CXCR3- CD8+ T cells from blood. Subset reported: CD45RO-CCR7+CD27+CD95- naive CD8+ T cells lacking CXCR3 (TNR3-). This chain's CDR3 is CATATGVGNEQFF.